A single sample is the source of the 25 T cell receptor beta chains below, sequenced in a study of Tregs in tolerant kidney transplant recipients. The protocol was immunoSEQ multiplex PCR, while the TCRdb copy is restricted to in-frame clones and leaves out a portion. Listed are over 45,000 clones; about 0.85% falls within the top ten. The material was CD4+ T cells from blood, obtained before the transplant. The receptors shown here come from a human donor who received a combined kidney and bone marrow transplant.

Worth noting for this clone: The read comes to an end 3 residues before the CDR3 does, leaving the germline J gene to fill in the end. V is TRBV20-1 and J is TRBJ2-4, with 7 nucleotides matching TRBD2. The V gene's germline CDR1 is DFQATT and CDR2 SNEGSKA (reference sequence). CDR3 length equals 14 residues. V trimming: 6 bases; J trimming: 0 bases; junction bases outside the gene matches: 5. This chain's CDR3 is CSAEVAGAKNIQYF. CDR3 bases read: TGCAGTGCGGAAGTAGCGGGAGCCAAAAACATT.

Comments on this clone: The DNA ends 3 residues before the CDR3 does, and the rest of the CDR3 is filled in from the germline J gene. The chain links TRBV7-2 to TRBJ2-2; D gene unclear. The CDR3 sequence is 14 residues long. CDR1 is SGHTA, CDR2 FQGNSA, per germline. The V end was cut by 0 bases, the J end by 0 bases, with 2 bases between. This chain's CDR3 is CASSLAANTGELFF. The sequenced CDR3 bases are TGTGCCAGCAGCTTAGCCGCGAACACCGGGGAG.

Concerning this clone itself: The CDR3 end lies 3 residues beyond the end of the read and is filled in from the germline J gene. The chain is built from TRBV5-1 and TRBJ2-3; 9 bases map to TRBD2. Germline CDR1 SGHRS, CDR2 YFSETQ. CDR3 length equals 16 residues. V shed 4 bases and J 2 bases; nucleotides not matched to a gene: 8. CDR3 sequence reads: CASSISGSVFTDTQYF. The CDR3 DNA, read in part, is TGCGCCAGCAGCATTAGCGGGAGTGTCTTCACAGATACG.

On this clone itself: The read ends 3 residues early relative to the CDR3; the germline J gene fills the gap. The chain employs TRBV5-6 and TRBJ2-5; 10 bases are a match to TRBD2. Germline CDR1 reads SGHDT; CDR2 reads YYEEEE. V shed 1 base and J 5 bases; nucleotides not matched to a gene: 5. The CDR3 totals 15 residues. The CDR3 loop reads CASSLRSSGSETQYF. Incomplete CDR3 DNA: TGTGCCAGCAGCTTGCGGTCTAGCGGGAGTGAGACC.

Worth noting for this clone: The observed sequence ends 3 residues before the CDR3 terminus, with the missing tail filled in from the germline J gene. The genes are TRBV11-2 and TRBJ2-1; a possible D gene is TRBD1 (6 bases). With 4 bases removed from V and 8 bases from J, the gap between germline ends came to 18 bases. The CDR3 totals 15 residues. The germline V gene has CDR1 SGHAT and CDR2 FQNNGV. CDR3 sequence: CASSSPLARGHEQFF. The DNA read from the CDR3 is TGTGCCAGCAGCTCCCCCCTAGCCAGGGGTCATGAG.

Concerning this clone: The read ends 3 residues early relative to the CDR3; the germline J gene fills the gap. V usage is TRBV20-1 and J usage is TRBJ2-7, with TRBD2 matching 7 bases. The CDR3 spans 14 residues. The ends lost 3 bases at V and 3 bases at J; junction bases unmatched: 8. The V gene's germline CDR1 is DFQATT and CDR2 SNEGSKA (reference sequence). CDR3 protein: CSASNSGRFYEQYF. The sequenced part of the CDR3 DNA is TGCAGTGCTAGTAATAGCGGGCGGTTCTACGAG.

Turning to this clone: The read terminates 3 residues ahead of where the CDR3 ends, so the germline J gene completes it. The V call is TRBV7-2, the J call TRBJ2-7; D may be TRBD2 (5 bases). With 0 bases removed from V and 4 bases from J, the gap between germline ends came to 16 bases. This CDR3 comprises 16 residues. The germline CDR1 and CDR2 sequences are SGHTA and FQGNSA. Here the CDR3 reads CASSLAASGATYEQYF. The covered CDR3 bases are TGTGCCAGCAGCTTAGCCGCAAGCGGAGCAACTTACGAG.

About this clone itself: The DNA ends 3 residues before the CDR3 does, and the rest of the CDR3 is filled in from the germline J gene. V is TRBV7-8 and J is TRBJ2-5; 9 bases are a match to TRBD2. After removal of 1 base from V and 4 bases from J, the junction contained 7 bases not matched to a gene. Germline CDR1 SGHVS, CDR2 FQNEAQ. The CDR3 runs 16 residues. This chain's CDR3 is CASSLVAGGPPETQYF. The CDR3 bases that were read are TGTGCCAGCAGCTTAGTTGCGGGAGGGCCCCCAGAGACC.

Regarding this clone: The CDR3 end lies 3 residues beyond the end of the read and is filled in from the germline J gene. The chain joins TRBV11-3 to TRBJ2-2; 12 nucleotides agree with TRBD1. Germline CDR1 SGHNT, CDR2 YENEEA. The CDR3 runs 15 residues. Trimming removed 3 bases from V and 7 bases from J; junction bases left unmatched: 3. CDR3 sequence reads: CASSLGQGAGGELFF. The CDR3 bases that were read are TGTGCCAGCAGCTTGGGACAGGGGGCGGGCGGGGAG.

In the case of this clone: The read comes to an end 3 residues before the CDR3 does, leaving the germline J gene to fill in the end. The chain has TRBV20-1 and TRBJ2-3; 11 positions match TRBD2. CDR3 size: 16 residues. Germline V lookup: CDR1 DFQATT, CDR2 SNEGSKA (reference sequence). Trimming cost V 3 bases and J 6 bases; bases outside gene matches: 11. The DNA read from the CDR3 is TGCAGTGCTAGGGTAGCGGGAGGGCCTCGCGCGGATACG. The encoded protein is CSARVAGGPRADT. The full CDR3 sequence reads CSARVAGGPRADTQYF.

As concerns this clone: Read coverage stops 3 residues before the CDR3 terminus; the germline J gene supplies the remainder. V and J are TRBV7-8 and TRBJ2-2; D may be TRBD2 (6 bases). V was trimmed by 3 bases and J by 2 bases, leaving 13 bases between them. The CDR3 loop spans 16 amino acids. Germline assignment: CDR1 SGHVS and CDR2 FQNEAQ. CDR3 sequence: CASSFETSRNTGELFF. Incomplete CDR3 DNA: TGTGCCAGCAGCTTTGAAACTAGCCGAAACACCGGGGAG.

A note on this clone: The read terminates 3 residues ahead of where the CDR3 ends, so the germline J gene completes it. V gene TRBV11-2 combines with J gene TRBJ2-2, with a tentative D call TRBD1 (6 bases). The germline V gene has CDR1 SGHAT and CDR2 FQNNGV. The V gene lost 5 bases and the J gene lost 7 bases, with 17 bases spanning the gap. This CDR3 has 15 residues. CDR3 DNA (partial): TGTGCCAGCAGCCCGGCGGCAGGGGTTTTCGGGGAG. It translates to CASSPAAGVFGE. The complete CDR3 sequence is CASSPAAGVFGELFF.

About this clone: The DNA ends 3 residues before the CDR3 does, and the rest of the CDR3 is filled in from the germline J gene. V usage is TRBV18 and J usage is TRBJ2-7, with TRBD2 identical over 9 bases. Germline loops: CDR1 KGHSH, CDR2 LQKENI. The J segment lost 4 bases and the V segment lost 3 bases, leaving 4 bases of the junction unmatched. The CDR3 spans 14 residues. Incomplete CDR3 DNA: TGTGCCAGCTCACCTAGCGGGAGTAAGTACGAG. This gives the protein CASSPSGSKYE. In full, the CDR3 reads CASSPSGSKYEQYF.

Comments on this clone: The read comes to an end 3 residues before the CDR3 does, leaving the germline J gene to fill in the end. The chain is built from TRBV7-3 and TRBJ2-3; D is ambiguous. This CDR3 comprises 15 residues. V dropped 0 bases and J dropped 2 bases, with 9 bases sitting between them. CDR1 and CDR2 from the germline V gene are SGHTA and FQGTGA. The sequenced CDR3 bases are TGTGCCAGCAGCTTAACCCTAGATCTCACAGATACG. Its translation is CASSLTLDLTDT. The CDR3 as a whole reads CASSLTLDLTDTQYF. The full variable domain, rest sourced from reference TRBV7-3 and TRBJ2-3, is GAGVSQTPSNKVTEKGKYVELRCDPISGHTALYWYRQSLGQGPEFLIYFQGTGAADDSGLPNDRFFAVRPEGSVSTLKIQRTERGDSAVYLCASSLTLDLTDTQYFGPGTRLTVL.

The CDR3 loop reads CASSGGRGNQPQHF. The CDR3 bases that were read are TGTGCCAGCAGTGGGGGCAGGGGCAATCAGCCC. This chain joins TRBV2 and TRBJ1-5; possibly TRBD1 for D (5 bases). Sequencing ends 3 residues short of the CDR3 end; the germline J gene provides the rest. V was shortened by 4 bases and J by 2 bases, with 9 bases between the two germline ends. The CDR3 is 14 amino acids. Germline V lookup: CDR1 SNHLY, CDR2 FYNNEI. Using reference TRBV2 and TRBJ1-5 for the parts outside the CDR3, the full variable domain is EPEVTQTPSHQVTQMGQEVILRCVPISNHLYFYWYRQILGQKVEFLVSFYNNEISEKSEIFDDQFSVERPDGSNFTLKIRSTKLEDSAMYFCASSGGRGNQPQHFGDGTRLSIL.

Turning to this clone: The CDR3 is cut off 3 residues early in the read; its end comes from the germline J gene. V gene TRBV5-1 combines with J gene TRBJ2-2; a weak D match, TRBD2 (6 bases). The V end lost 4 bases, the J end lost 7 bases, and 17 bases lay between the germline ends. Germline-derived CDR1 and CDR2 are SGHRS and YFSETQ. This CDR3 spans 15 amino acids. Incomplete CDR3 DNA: TGCGCCAGCAGCCTGGAGGGGCAAAAAGGCGGGGAG. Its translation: CASSLEGQKGGE. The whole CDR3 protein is CASSLEGQKGGELFF.

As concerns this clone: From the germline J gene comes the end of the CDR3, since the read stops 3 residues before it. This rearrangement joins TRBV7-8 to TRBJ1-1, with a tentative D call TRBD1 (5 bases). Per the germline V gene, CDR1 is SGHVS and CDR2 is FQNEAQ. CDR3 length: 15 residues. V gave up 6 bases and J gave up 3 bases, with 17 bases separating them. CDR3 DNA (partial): TGTGCCAGCAGGCCCTTGCGGGGGGTCGACACTGAA. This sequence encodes CASRPLRGVDTE. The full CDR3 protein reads CASRPLRGVDTEAFF.

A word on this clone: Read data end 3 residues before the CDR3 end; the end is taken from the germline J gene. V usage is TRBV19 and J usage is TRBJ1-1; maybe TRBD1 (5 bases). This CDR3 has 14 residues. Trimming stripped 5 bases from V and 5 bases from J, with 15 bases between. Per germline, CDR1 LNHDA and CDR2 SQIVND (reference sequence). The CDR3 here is CASSPRQGRTEAFF. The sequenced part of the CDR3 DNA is TGTGCCAGTAGTCCGAGGCAGGGTCGGACTGAA.

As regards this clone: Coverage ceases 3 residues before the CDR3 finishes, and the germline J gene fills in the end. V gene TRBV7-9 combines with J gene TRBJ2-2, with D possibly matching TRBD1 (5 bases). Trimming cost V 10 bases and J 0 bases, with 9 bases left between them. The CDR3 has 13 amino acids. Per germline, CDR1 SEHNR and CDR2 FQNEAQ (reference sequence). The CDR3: CAKDRANTGELFF. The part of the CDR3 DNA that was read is TGTGCCAAAGACAGAGCGAACACCGGGGAG.

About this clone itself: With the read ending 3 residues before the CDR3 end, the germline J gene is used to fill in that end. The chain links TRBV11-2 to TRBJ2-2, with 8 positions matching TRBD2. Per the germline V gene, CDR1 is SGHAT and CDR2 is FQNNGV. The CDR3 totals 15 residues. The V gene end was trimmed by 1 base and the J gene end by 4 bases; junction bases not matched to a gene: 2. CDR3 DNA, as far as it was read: TGTGCCAGCAGCTTAGTTCTAGCGGGCACCGGGGAG. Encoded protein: CASSLVLAGTGE. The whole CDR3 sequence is CASSLVLAGTGELFF.

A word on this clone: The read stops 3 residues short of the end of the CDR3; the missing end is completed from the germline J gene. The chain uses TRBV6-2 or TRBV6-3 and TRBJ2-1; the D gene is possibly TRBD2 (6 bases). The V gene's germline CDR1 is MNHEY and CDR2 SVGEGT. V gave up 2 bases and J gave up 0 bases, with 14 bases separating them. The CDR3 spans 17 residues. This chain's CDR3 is CASSYQSGWGSYNEQFF. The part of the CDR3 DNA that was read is TGTGCCAGCAGTTACCAGAGCGGGTGGGGCTCCTACAATGAG.

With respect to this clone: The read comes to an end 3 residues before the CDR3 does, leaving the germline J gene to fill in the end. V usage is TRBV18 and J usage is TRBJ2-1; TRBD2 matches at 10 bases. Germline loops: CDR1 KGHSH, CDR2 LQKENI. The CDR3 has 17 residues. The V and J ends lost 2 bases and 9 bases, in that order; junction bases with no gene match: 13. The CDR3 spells CASSPGRFPSGSGEQFF. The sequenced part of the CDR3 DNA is TGTGCCAGCTCACCAGGTCGGTTTCCTAGCGGGAGCGGTGAG. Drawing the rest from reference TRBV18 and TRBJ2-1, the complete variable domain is NAGVMQNPRHLVRRRGQEARLRCSPMKGHSHVYWYRQLPEEGLKFMVYLQKENIIDESGMPKERFSAEFPKEGPSILRIQQVVRGDSAAYFCASSPGRFPSGSGEQFFGPGTRLTVL.

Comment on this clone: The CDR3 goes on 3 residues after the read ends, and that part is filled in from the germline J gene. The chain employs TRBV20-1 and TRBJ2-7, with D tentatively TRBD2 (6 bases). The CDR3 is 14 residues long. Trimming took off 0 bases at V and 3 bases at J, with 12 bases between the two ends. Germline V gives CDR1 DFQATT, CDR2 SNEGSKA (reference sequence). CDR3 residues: CSARDSAGLYEQYF. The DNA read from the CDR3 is TGCAGTGCTAGAGACAGTGCGGGGCTCTACGAG.

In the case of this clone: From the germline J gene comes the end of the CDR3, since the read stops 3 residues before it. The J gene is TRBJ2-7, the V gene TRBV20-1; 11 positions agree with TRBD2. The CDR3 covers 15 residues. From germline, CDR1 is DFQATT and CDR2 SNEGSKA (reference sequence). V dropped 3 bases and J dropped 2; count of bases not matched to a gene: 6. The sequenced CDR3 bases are TGCAGTGCTAGGGGGCTAGCGGGAGGAACCTACGAG. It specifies CSARGLAGGTYE. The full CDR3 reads CSARGLAGGTYEQYF.

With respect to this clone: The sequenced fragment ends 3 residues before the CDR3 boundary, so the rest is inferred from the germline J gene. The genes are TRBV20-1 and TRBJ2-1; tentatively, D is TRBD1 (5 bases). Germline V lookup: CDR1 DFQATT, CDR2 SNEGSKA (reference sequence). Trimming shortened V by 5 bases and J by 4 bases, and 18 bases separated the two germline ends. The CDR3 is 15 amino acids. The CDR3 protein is CSAGESRKGYNEQFF. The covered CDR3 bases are TGCAGTGCTGGGGAATCTAGGAAGGGGTACAATGAG.